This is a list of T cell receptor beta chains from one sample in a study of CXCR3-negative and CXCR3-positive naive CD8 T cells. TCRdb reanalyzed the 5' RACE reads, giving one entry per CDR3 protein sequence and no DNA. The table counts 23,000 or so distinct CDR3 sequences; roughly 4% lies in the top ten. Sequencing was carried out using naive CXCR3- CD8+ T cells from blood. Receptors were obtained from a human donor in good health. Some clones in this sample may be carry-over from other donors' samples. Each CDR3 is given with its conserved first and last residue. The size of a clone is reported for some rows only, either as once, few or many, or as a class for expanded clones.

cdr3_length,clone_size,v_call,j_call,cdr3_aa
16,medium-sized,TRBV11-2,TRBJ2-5,CASSRGRDAYQETQYF
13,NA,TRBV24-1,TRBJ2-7,CATKTRGAYEQYF
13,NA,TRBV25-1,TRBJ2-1,CASSETGWDEQFF
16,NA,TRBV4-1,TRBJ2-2,CAGSQVRGLNTGELFF
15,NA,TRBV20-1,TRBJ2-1,CSASRAGEEYNEQFF
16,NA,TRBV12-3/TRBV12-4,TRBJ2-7,CASSLIPGQGPFEQYF
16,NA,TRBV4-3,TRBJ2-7,CASSLGTGDHPYEQYF
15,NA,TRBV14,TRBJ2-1,CASSHLRGSYNEQFF
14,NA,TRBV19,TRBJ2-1,CASKDSRSYNEQFF
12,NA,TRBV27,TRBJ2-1,CASSLQGHEQFF
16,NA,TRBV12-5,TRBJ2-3,CASGTSYWGSTDTQYF
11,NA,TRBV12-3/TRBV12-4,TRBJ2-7,CASSDSYEQYF
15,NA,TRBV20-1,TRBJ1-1,CSARAYRDWYTEAFF
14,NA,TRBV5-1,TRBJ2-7,CASSLADRMYEQYF
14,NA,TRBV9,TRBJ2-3,CASAGTSKADTQYF
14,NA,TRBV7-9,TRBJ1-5,CASSLSSLNQPQHF
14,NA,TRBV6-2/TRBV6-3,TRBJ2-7,CASSYYGGTYEQYF
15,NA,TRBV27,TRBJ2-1,CASSPAPTGHNEQFF
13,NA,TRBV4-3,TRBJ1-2,CASSEGGMGGYTF
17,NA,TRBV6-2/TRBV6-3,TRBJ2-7,CASSPRAPERVLYEQYF
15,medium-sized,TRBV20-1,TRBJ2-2,CSANNPGLATGELFF
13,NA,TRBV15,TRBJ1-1,CATSLPGLGEAFF
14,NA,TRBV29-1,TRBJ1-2,CSVDGVGGLDGYTF
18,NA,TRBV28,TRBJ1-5,CASSTPPTGRYSNQPQHF
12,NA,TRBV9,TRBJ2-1,CASSAGGDEQFF
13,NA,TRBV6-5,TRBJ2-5,CASSYGLGKTQYF
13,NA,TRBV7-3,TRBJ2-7,CASSLEGHYEQYF